Below are 10 T cell receptor beta chains sequenced from a single sample in a study of cytomegalovirus exposure and HLA in healthy donors. The PCR employed 60 Vbeta primers together with 13 Jbeta primers. Sequencing used immunoSEQ multiplex PCR; TCRdb keeps in-frame clones, though not all of them. This repertoire shows about 130,000 clones, more than 75% found once; its top ten account for approximately 2%. Specimen: PBMCs. These TCRs come from a young man in good health and CMV-seronegative.

This clone was recorded a few times. The V and J genes are TRBV10-3 and TRBJ1-5; a possible D gene is TRBD1 (5 bases). The CDR3 covers 14 residues. Germline V lookup: CDR1 ENHRY, CDR2 SYGVKD. Between the trimmed V and J ends, which lost 10 bases and 1 base, there was a span of 14 bases. The CDR3 DNA reads TGTGCCACGAAACAGGAATACAGCAATCAGCCCCAGCATTTT. Residues: CATKQEYSNQPQHF.

This clone was seen just once. The chain combines TRBV5-8 with TRBJ2-5, with 11 nucleotides matching TRBD2. Trimming at V came to 5 bases and at J to 1 base, leaving 7 bases not matched to a gene. The germline V gene encodes CDR1 SGHTS and CDR2 YDEGEE. The CDR3 runs to 16 residues. The CDR3 nucleotides are TGTGCCAGCAGACGAGGACTAGCGGGCACCCAAGAGACCCAGTACTTC. Protein sequence: CASRRGLAGTQETQYF.

This rearrangement joins TRBV6-5 to TRBJ1-4; 9 nucleotides align to TRBD1. With V trimmed by 8 bases and J by 8 bases, 6 bases remained unmatched. Germline-derived CDR1 and CDR2 are MNHEY and SVGAGI. This CDR3 has 13 residues. In nucleotides, the CDR3 is TGTGCCAGCTGGGACAGGGAGGACGAAAAACTGTTTTTT. It translates to CASWDREDEKLFF.

The genes are TRBV28 and TRBJ2-7; perhaps TRBD1 as D (6 bases). CDR3 size: 11 residues. The germline V gene encodes CDR1 MDHEN and CDR2 SYDVKM. V dropped 9 bases and J dropped 4 bases, with 10 bases sitting between them. The CDR3 bases are TGTGCCAGTACAGGGCGTTACGAGCAGTACTTC. As protein: CASTGRYEQYF.

This clone was seen just once. The V and J genes are TRBV11-2 and TRBJ2-1; 9 bases align to TRBD2. Germline CDR1 SGHAT, CDR2 FQNNGV. The CDR3 totals 15 residues. V lost 4 bases, J lost 5 bases, and 6 bases stayed unmatched. The CDR3 DNA reads TGTGCCAGCAGCTCCTTCGCGGGAGGGAACAATGAGCAGTTCTTC. This gives the protein CASSSFAGGNNEQFF.

This clone was observed a handful of times. This rearrangement joins TRBV6-5 to TRBJ1-2, with D possibly being TRBD1 (6 bases). Trimming removed 0 bases from V and 8 bases from J, with 13 bases in between. The CDR3 is 14 residues long. Germline lookup yields CDR1 MNHEY and CDR2 SVGAGI. CDR3 protein: CASSYSGAIQGYTF. Here the CDR3 DNA reads TGTGCCAGCAGTTACTCGGGGGCCATACAAGGCTACACCTTC.

This chain uses TRBV28 with TRBJ2-1; possibly TRBD2 for D (7 bases). Germline-derived CDR1 and CDR2 are MDHEN and SYDVKM. V was trimmed by 6 bases and J by 4 bases, leaving 16 bases between them. The CDR3 extends over 15 amino acids. Here the CDR3 DNA reads TGTGCCAGCAGCTCCGAGGGAGGGGGTTACAATGAGCAGTTCTTC. Amino acids: CASSSEGGGYNEQFF. Variable domain in full (rest from reference TRBV28 and TRBJ2-1): DVKVTQSSRYLVKRTGEKVFLECVQDMDHENMFWYRQDPGLGLRLIYFSYDVKMKEKGDIPEGYSVSREKKERFSLILESASTNQTSMYLCASSSEGGGYNEQFFGPGTRLTVL.

The rearrangement links TRBV2 to TRBJ2-7; 8 nucleotides agree with TRBD1. J lost 3 bases, V lost 6 bases, and 13 bases had no gene match. CDR1 SNHLY and CDR2 FYNNEI come from the germline V gene. This CDR3 contains 16 residues. The CDR3 loop is CASRDGQGSLLYEQYF. CDR3 in DNA: TGTGCCAGCAGGGATGGACAGGGAAGTCTACTCTACGAGCAGTACTTC. The full variable domain, with the rest looked up from reference TRBV2 and TRBJ2-7, is EPEVTQTPSHQVTQMGQEVILRCVPISNHLYFYWYRQILGQKVEFLVSFYNNEISEKSEIFDDQFSVERPDGSNFTLKIRSTKLEDSAMYFCASRDGQGSLLYEQYFGPGTRLTVT.

V gene TRBV6-5 combines with J gene TRBJ2-7, with 7 bases that match TRBD1. Germline CDR1 and CDR2: MNHEY and SVGAGI. The CDR3 spans 15 residues. V dropped 2 bases and J dropped 2; count of bases not matched to a gene: 6. The DNA of the CDR3 is TGTGCCAGCAGTTACACTCAAAGGGGGCCCTACGAGCAGTACTTC. It encodes CASSYTQRGPYEQYF.

CDR3 in DNA: TGTGCCAGCAGCTTACAAACCGAACTAGGGGGCAACTATGGCTACACCTTC. Translated, it gives CASSLQTELGGNYGYTF. The chain joins TRBV13 to TRBJ1-2, with TRBD1 matching 7 bases. From germline, CDR1 is PRHDT and CDR2 FYEKMQ (reference sequence). J was trimmed by 2 bases and V by 2 bases; bases with no gene match: 11. This CDR3 is built from 17 residues. Complete variable domain (other parts from reference TRBV13 and TRBJ1-2): AAGVIQSPRHLIKEKRETATLKCYPIPRHDTVYWYQQGPGQDPQFLISFYEKMQSDKGSIPDRFSAQQFSDYHSELNMSSLELGDSALYFCASSLQTELGGNYGYTFGSGTRLTVV.